One and the same sample provided the 29 T cell receptor beta chains below, sequenced in a study of T cell repertoires in cytomegalovirus infection. TCRdb analysed the reads with MiXCR anew, one entry per CDR3 protein. Altogether 310,000 or so distinct CDR3 sequences are present, roughly 9.3% being singletons, with the ten largest covering approximately 2.3%. Sequenced sample: PBMCs. These receptors were obtained from a human donor in good health (CMV status not recorded). Some clones in this sample may be carry-over from other donors' samples.

There are a few counts of this clonotype. The V call is TRBV3-1, the J call TRBJ2-1; 10 bases are a match to TRBD2. Germline V gives CDR1 LGHDT, CDR2 YNNKEL (reference sequence). This CDR3 contains 17 residues. V trimming: 4 bases; J trimming: 2 bases; junction bases outside the gene matches: 8. CDR3 residues: CASSRRSGGSPYNEQFF. The CDR3 nucleotides read TGTGCCAGCAGCCGACGTAGCGGGGGGTCCCCCTACAATGAGCAGTTCTTC.

The chain is built from TRBV20-1 and TRBJ2-5; a possible D gene is TRBD2 (5 bases). Looked up from germline, CDR1 is DFQATT and CDR2 is SNEGSKA (reference sequence). The CDR3 is made up of 14 amino acids. Trimming shortened V by 4 bases and J by 0 bases, and 12 bases separated the two germline ends. The CDR3 DNA reads as TGCAGTGCTAAGGAGCAAGCGGACCAAGAGACCCAGTACTTC. Translating gives CSAKEQADQETQYF.

The sample holds many counts of this clonotype. The chain couples TRBV6-5 to TRBJ2-1; TRBD2 matches at 11 bases. CDR3 size: 16 residues. Per the germline V gene, CDR1 is MNHEY and CDR2 is SVGAGI. V lost 3 bases and J lost 5; bases outside the gene matches: 6. The CDR3 nucleotides are TGTGCCAGCAGTTATCCCACTAGCGGGGGCCACAATGAGCAGTTCTTC. Translation: CASSYPTSGGHNEQFF.

Many counts were recorded for this clonotype. The chain combines TRBV20-1 with TRBJ1-4; D is unclear. Germline lookup yields CDR1 DFQATT and CDR2 SNEGSKA (reference sequence). Trimming pared 1 base from V and 4 bases from J, leaving 10 bases between. This CDR3 contains 14 residues. The CDR3 here is CSARVAGFNEKLFF. DNA for the CDR3: TGCAGTGCTAGAGTCGCAGGATTTAATGAAAAACTGTTTTTT.

The sample holds many counts of this clonotype. The rearrangement uses TRBV6-2 or TRBV6-3 and TRBJ1-6; 8 bases map to TRBD1. The CDR3 spans 14 residues. The V and J ends lost 7 bases and 10 bases, in that order; junction bases with no gene match: 9. Germline CDR1 MNHEY, CDR2 SVGEGT. CDR3 sequence: CASTWQGAKSPLHF. CDR3 nucleotides: TGTGCCAGCACCTGGCAGGGGGCAAAATCACCCCTCCACTTT.

This clonotype was seen repeatedly, ten times or more. The V and J genes are TRBV27 and TRBJ2-3, with D maybe TRBD2 (5 bases). The length of the CDR3 is 12 residues. Trimming removed 6 bases from V and 2 bases from J, with 6 bases in between. Germline V gene sequence: CDR1 MNHEY, CDR2 SMNVEV (reference sequence). CDR3 bases: TGTGCCAGCAGGGACTTCACAGATACGCAGTATTTT. Its translation is CASRDFTDTQYF.

The table lists this clonotype with a few counts. The genes are TRBV2 and TRBJ1-4; 8 bases line up with TRBD1. This CDR3 region has 14 residues. V lost 7 bases to trimming and J lost 7 bases; unmatched junction nucleotides: 8. The germline gives CDR1 SNHLY, CDR2 FYNNEI. CDR3 DNA: TGTGCCAGCACTCGGACAGGGCGGAGTGAAAAACTGTTTTTT. Translating gives CASTRTGRSEKLFF.

There are a few counts of this clonotype. The chain links TRBV5-5 to TRBJ2-3; D is possibly TRBD1 (6 bases). Trimming took off 1 base at V and 2 bases at J, with 14 bases between the two ends. The CDR3 contains 16 residues. Per germline, CDR1 SGHKS and CDR2 YYEKEE (reference sequence). The CDR3 here is CASSLLGHPSTDTQYF. The CDR3 DNA reads TGTGCCAGCAGCTTGTTGGGACACCCTTCCACAGATACGCAGTATTTT.

The chain joins TRBV6-4 to TRBJ2-1; D is unclear. Trimming cost V 3 bases and J 0 bases, with 9 bases left between them. Germline CDR1 and CDR2: MRHNA and SNTAGT. The CDR3 runs 15 residues. The CDR3 DNA reads TGTGCCAGCAGTGATTATGAGTCCTCCTACAATGAGCAGTTCTTC. It codes for CASSDYESSYNEQFF.

This clonotype was detected ten times or more. The chain uses TRBV4-1 and TRBJ2-7; D might be TRBD2 (6 bases). This CDR3 is 16 amino acids long. With 3 bases removed from V and 1 base from J, the gap between germline ends came to 16 bases. The germline V gene has CDR1 MGHRA and CDR2 YSYEKL. The CDR3 here is CASSQEAEGRSYEQYV. In nucleotides, the CDR3 is TGCGCCAGCAGCCAGGAGGCTGAAGGGAGGTCCTACGAGCAGTACGTC.

This clonotype came up many times. This chain links TRBV19 with TRBJ2-7, with 8 bases lining up with TRBD1. Unmatched junction bases numbered 3, after V lost 5 bases and J lost 0 bases. Germline CDR1 reads LNHDA; CDR2 reads SQIVND (reference sequence). The CDR3 has 14 residues. CDR3 sequence reads: CASSPDRASYEQYV. For the CDR3, the DNA is TGTGCCAGTAGTCCGGACAGGGCCTCCTACGAGCAGTACGTC.

This clonotype occurred many times. The rearrangement joins TRBV25-1 to TRBJ2-7; D is undetermined. Germline loops: CDR1 MGHDK, CDR2 SYGVNS. Between the trimmed V and J ends, which lost 2 bases and 7 bases, there was a span of 15 bases. CDR3 length: 14 residues. CDR3 residues: CASSEPGTNREQYF. The CDR3, as DNA: TGTGCCAGCAGTGAACCTGGCACCAACCGGGAGCAGTACTTC.

This clonotype was seen ten or more times. This chain connects TRBV27 to TRBJ2-1; 8 bases line up with TRBD2. This CDR3 has 13 residues. The germline CDR1 and CDR2 sequences are MNHEY and SMNVEV (reference sequence). Losses at the gene ends were 5 bases for V and 9 bases for J; bases not matched to a gene: 6. In nucleotides, the CDR3 is TGTGCCAGCAGTCCCCCGGGGGGGATTGAGCAGTTCTTC. Translated, it gives CASSPPGGIEQFF.

This clonotype was observed at least ten times. The V call is TRBV6-2 or TRBV6-3, the J call TRBJ1-5; no clear D. Germline CDR1 is MNHEY and CDR2 is SVGEGT. This CDR3 has 14 amino acids. Trimming took off 5 bases at V and 4 bases at J, with 12 bases between the two ends. CDR3 sequence: CASSHQSENQPQHF. CDR3 DNA: TGTGCCAGCAGTCATCAGTCTGAGAATCAGCCCCAGCATTTT.

The V gene is TRBV15, the J gene TRBJ2-3; no firm D call. V gave up 0 bases and J gave up 0 bases, with 22 bases separating them. This CDR3 has 20 amino acids. Germline V CDR1 and CDR2: LNHNV, YYDKDF (reference sequence). The CDR3 DNA sequence: TGTGCCACCAGCAGAGATCTATTTGGCCGCCGAACCTTTAGCACAGATACGCAGTATTTT. Its translation: CATSRDLFGRRTFSTDTQYF.

At least ten counts were recorded for this clonotype. The chain combines TRBV2 with TRBJ2-3; 7 bases match TRBD2. The germline V gene has CDR1 SNHLY and CDR2 FYNNEI. The CDR3 totals 15 residues. V lost 3 bases to trimming and J lost 1 base; unmatched junction nucleotides: 4. The chain's CDR3 is CASSEGGGGTDTQYF. The DNA for the CDR3 is TGTGCCAGCAGTGAGGGGGGGGGGGGCACAGATACGCAGTATTTT.

At least ten counts were recorded for this clonotype. The chain links TRBV7-8 to TRBJ2-3; D may be TRBD2 (6 bases). The CDR3 has 15 residues. Germline CDR1 reads SGHVS; CDR2 reads FQNEAQ. V was pared by 5 bases and J by 5 bases, with 17 bases between. CDR3 DNA: TGTGCCAGCAGCCCAGAGGTTTTCGGGGGAGATACGCAGTATTTT. This codes for CASSPEVFGGDTQYF. Complete variable domain (other parts from reference TRBV7-8 and TRBJ2-3): GAGVSQSPRYKVAKRGQDVALRCDPISGHVSLFWYQQALGQGPEFLTYFQNEAQLDKSGLPSDRFFAERPEGSVSTLKIQRTQQEDSAVYLCASSPEVFGGDTQYFGPGTRLTVL.

The sample holds many counts of this clonotype. The chain recombines TRBV2 with TRBJ2-3; 8 bases fit TRBD1. The CDR3 sequence is 15 residues long. The germline CDR1 and CDR2 sequences are SNHLY and FYNNEI. The ends lost 7 bases at V and 0 bases at J; junction bases unmatched: 6. The CDR3 bases are TGTGCCAGCACTAGAGGACAGGGAAGCACAGATACGCAGTATTTT. This codes for CASTRGQGSTDTQYF.

This clonotype was observed at least ten times. An end of the junction does not agree with germline; a read error may underlie this. V is TRBV19 and J is TRBJ1-2, with D maybe TRBD1 (5 bases). The germline CDR1 and CDR2 sequences are LNHDA and SQIVND (reference sequence). This CDR3 is built from 15 residues. The DNA of the CDR3 is TGTGCCAGTATTCAGCTCCGGGACGGTAACTATAGCTACACCTTC. Translating gives CASIQLRDGNYSYTF.

The table lists this clonotype with many counts. V usage is TRBV20-1 and J usage is TRBJ2-1; the match to TRBD1 covers 9 bases. Germline CDR1 is DFQATT and CDR2 is SNEGSKA (reference sequence). The ends lost 0 bases at V and 9 bases at J; junction bases unmatched: 9. This CDR3 has 15 amino acids. CDR3 DNA sequence: TGCAGTGCTAGAGATGGGGGACAGGGTAAACTTGAGCAGTTCTTC. It yields the protein CSARDGGQGKLEQFF.

This rearrangement joins TRBV3-1 to TRBJ1-4; 9 nucleotides line up with TRBD1. The CDR3 is 17 residues long. Germline V lookup: CDR1 LGHDT, CDR2 YNNKEL (reference sequence). J lost 6 bases, V lost 4 bases, and 12 bases had no gene match. CDR3 sequence reads: CASSPRSRGQGYEKLFF. CDR3 nucleotide sequence: TGTGCCAGCAGCCCCCGTTCTAGGGGACAGGGTTATGAAAAACTGTTTTTT. The full variable domain, with the rest looked up from reference TRBV3-1 and TRBJ1-4, is DTAVSQTPKYLVTQMGNDKSIKCEQNLGHDTMYWYKQDSKKFLKIMFSYNNKELIINETVPNRFSPKSPDKAHLNLHINSLELGDSAVYFCASSPRSRGQGYEKLFFGSGTQLSVL.

This clonotype came up many times. The chain joins TRBV14 to TRBJ2-5; unclear D gene. V was trimmed by 1 base and J by 5 bases, leaving 11 bases between them. This CDR3 comprises 14 residues. Per germline, CDR1 SGHDN and CDR2 FVKESK. The CDR3 loop is CASSQGARSETQYF. The CDR3 DNA sequence: TGTGCCAGCAGCCAAGGGGCCCGATCGGAGACCCAGTACTTC.

This clonotype was detected ten times or more. The chain has TRBV29-1 and TRBJ2-3, with D tentatively TRBD1 (7 bases). Germline loops: CDR1 SQVTM, CDR2 ANQGSEA. Trimming took 7 bases from V and 6 from J, leaving 17 bases between them. The CDR3 has 13 amino acids. CDR3 coding DNA: TGCAGCGCCGAGGGACAGCGGGTCGATACGCAGTATTTT. This codes for CSAEGQRVDTQYF.

In this sample, this clonotype turned up a few times. The chain has TRBV20-1 and TRBJ1-2, with D unresolved. Germline loops: CDR1 DFQATT, CDR2 SNEGSKA (reference sequence). Trimming stripped 5 bases from V and 7 bases from J, with 17 bases between. The CDR3 length is 13 residues. The chain's CDR3 is CSALDGPYSGYTF. The CDR3 region has the DNA TGCAGTGCTTTAGACGGCCCCTATTCTGGCTACACCTTC.

This clonotype came up a few times. V and J are TRBV2 and TRBJ1-3; D is perhaps TRBD1 (5 bases). The germline V gene encodes CDR1 SNHLY and CDR2 FYNNEI. The CDR3 sequence is 16 residues long. Trimming stripped 4 bases from V and 7 bases from J, with 20 bases between. This chain's CDR3 is CASSGLGAARGNTIYF. CDR3 DNA: TGTGCCAGCAGTGGGCTCGGGGCCGCTCGGGGGAACACCATATATTTT.

This clonotype was observed many times. The chain links TRBV10-3 to TRBJ2-3; D call uncertain. Germline CDR1 is ENHRY and CDR2 is SYGVKD. This CDR3 has 13 residues. The V end was cut by 0 bases, the J end by 4 bases, with 5 bases between. In DNA, the CDR3 is TGTGCCATCAGTGAGTCCCTCCCAGATACGCAGTATTTT. This sequence encodes CAISESLPDTQYF.

This clonotype has a handful of counts. The chain combines TRBV7-3 with TRBJ2-3; TRBD2 matches 11 bases. Germline values: CDR1 SGHTA, CDR2 FQGTGA. The CDR3 covers 19 residues. Losses at the gene ends were 4 bases for V and 3 bases for J; bases not matched to a gene: 15. CDR3 region: CASSSRGLAGGIVTDTQYF. The CDR3 coding sequence is TGTGCCAGCAGCTCAAGGGGTCTAGCGGGGGGAATTGTGACAGATACGCAGTATTTT.

This clonotype was detected many times. The chain joins TRBV7-2 to TRBJ2-3, with TRBD1 identical over 9 bases. Losses at the gene ends were 1 base for V and 1 base for J; bases not matched to a gene: 9. Looked up from germline, CDR1 is SGHTA and CDR2 is FQGNSA. The CDR3 has 18 amino acids. This chain's CDR3 is CASSLVFRTGDGTDTQYF. CDR3 in DNA: TGTGCCAGCAGCTTAGTATTTAGGACAGGGGACGGCACAGATACGCAGTATTTT.

In this sample, this clonotype turned up many times. The V call is TRBV20-1, the J call TRBJ2-5; D possibly corresponds to TRBD1 (6 bases). This CDR3 comprises 12 residues. Germline V gene data show CDR1 as DFQATT and CDR2 as SNEGSKA (reference sequence). V was trimmed by 4 bases and J by 7 bases, leaving 13 bases between them. CDR3 sequence (DNA): TGCAGTGCTACCGGACAGTCCCGGACCCAGTACTTC. Protein: CSATGQSRTQYF.